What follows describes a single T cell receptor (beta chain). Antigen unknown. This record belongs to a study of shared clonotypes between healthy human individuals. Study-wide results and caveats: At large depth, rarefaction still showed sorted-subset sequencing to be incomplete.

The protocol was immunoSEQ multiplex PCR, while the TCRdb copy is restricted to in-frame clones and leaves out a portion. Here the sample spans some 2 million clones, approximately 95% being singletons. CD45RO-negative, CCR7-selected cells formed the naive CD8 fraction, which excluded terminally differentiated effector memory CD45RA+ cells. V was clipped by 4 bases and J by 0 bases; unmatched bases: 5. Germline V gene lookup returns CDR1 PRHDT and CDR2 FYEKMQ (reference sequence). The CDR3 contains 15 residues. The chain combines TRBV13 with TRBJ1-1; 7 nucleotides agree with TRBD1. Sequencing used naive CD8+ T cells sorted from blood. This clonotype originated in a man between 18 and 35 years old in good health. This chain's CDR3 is CASSSSTGMNTEAFF. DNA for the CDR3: TGTGCCAGCAGCTCCTCGACAGGGATGAACACTGAAGCTTTCTTT. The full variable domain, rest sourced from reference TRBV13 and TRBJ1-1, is AAGVIQSPRHLIKEKRETATLKCYPIPRHDTVYWYQQGPGQDPQFLISFYEKMQSDKGSIPDRFSAQQFSDYHSELNMSSLELGDSALYFCASSSSTGMNTEAFFGQGTRLTVV.